Listed below are T cell receptor beta chains from one sample, sequenced in a study of T cell repertoires in cytomegalovirus infection. Their target antigens are unknown. MiXCR, run by TCRdb on the reads, gives a single entry per CDR3 protein. The sample includes some 800,000 distinct CDR3 sequences, approximately 29% seen only once; the top ten take under 15%. The sequencing here drew on cultured CD8+ T cells from PBMCs, taken from culture after CMV antigen stimulation. These TCRs come from a human donor in good health (CMV status not recorded). Some clones in this sample may be carry-over from other donors' samples. CDR3s include the opening cysteine and the closing phenylalanine or tryptophan. The D gene is left open where the match is weak. Clone size is stated in some rows and not others, as once, few, many or a class when expanded.

abundance	v_gene	d_gene	j_gene	CDR3aa	CDR3nt
few	TRBV7-6	.	TRBJ2-2	CASSLGGLGLFF	TGTGCCAGCAGCTTAGGTGGGCTCGGGCTGTTTTTT
.	TRBV19	.	TRBJ2-1	CASTPGAYSYNEQFF	TGTGCCAGTACCCCCGGCGCGTACTCCTACAATGAGCAGTTCTTC
few	TRBV6-6	TRBD1	TRBJ2-3	CASSYSRSGTDQYF	TGTGCCAGCAGTTACTCGAGATCCGGGACAGACCAGTATTTT
.	TRBV4-1	.	TRBJ2-3	CASSQDKTDTDTQYF	TGCGCCAGCAGCCAAGATAAGACAGACACAGATACGCAGTATTTT
few	TRBV5-1	TRBD1	TRBJ1-2	CASKTGGFNYGYTF	TGCGCCAGTAAAACAGGGGGGTTTAACTATGGCTACACCTTC
few	TRBV28	.	TRBJ1-2	CASSLDLVGTSVYGYTF	TGTGCCAGCAGTTTAGACCTCGTAGGCACCAGTGTGTATGGCTACACCTTC
.	TRBV15	.	TRBJ1-2	CATSRERQGRYTF	TGTGCCACCAGCAGAGAGCGGCAGGGTCGCTACACCTTC
few	TRBV7-9	TRBD2	TRBJ2-2	CASSPPTSGGTGELFF	TGTGCCAGCAGCCCCCCGACTAGCGGGGGCACCGGGGAGCTGTTTTTT
.	TRBV6-5	.	TRBJ2-3	CASNGDGTDTQYF	TGTGCCAGCAACGGGGACGGCACAGATACGCAGTATTTT
.	TRBV4-1	.	TRBJ2-5	CASSQVSGQETQYF	TGCGCCAGCAGCCAAGTGTCGGGACAAGAGACCCAGTACTTC
.	TRBV20-1	.	TRBJ1-1	CSAIWPEYSNTEAFF	TGCAGTGCTATCTGGCCCGAATACAGTAACACTGAAGCTTTCTTT
.	TRBV20-1	.	TRBJ1-3	CSARGRDSGNTIYF	TGCAGTGCTAGGGGCCGAGACTCTGGAAACACCATATATTTT
.	TRBV4-1	.	TRBJ1-3	CASSQGMSSGNTIYF	TGTGCCAGCAGCCAAGGAATGTCCTCTGGAAACACCATATATTTT
few	TRBV6-5	TRBD1	TRBJ1-6	CASSIQGNHSPLHF	TGTGCCAGCAGCATACAGGGGAACCATTCACCCCTCCACTTT
many	TRBV12-3/TRBV12-4	.	TRBJ2-7	CASSRGVSITYEQYF	TGTGCCAGCAGCCGCGGGGTCTCAATTACCTACGAGCAGTACTTC
many	TRBV6-2/TRBV6-3	TRBD2	TRBJ2-1	CASNLSGGSREQFF	TGTGCCAGCAACCTTAGCGGGGGGTCGAGGGAGCAGTTCTTC
once	TRBV28	.	TRBJ2-2	CASSLLATNTGELFF	TGTGCCAGCAGTTTATTGGCCACGAACACCGGGGAGCTGTTTTTT
once	TRBV6-5	.	TRBJ1-6	CASSYSVGSGNSPLHF	TGTGCCAGCAGTTACTCGGTAGGCTCGGGTAATTCACCCCTCCACTTT
many	TRBV12-3/TRBV12-4	.	TRBJ1-1	CASTLTVNTEAFF	TGTGCCAGCACCTTGACGGTTAACACTGAAGCTTTCTTT
.	TRBV13	TRBD1	TRBJ2-7	CASSSVEGGSYEQYF	TGTGCCAGCAGTTCTGTCGAAGGGGGCAGTTACGAGCAGTACTTC
.	TRBV27	.	TRBJ1-5	CASGGDGNSNQPQHF	TGTGCCAGCGGTGGGGACGGAAATAGCAATCAGCCCCAGCATTTT
.	TRBV29-1	.	TRBJ1-4	CSVHAGDDEKLFF	TGCAGCGTTCATGCGGGGGATGATGAAAAACTGTTTTTT
.	TRBV12-3/TRBV12-4	.	TRBJ1-5	CTSSRSGSNQPQHF	TGTACCAGCAGCCGAAGTGGGTCCAATCAGCCCCAGCATTTT
.	TRBV6-1	.	TRBJ1-5	CASSESGLADQPQHF	TGTGCCAGCAGTGAATCGGGCCTAGCGGATCAGCCCCAGCATTTT
.	TRBV5-4	.	TRBJ1-1	CASSFQGVDTEAFF	TGTGCCAGCAGCTTCCAGGGAGTAGACACTGAAGCTTTCTTT
.	TRBV5-1	TRBD1	TRBJ2-7	CASSLAFSRDRGYEQYF	TGCGCCAGCAGCTTGGCCTTTAGCCGGGACAGGGGCTACGAGCAGTACTTC
few	TRBV12-3/TRBV12-4	.	TRBJ1-5	CASSQGKGQPQHF	TGTGCCAGCAGCCAAGGGAAGGGGCAGCCCCAGCATTTT
.	TRBV29-1	TRBD2	TRBJ2-5	CSVVEVRETEYF	TGCAGCGTTGTGGAGGTGCGGGAGACCGAGTACTTC
few	TRBV19	.	TRBJ1-1	CASKTLTQGGMNTEAFF	TGTGCCAGTAAAACTCTAACACAGGGAGGCATGAACACTGAAGCTTTCTTT
few	TRBV7-9	TRBD1	TRBJ2-7	CASSRTGVYEQYF	TGTGCCAGCAGCCGGACAGGGGTCTACGAGCAGTACTTC
.	TRBV6-1	.	TRBJ1-5	CASSDGPGSNQPQHF	TGTGCCAGCAGTGACGGGCCTGGGAGCAATCAGCCCCAGCATTTT
.	TRBV19	.	TRBJ2-1	CASSTGRGRSYNEQFF	TGTGCCAGTAGTACCGGCAGGGGCAGGTCCTACAATGAGCAGTTCTTC
.	TRBV4-3	.	TRBJ1-6	CASSPSGAGSPLHF	TGCGCCAGCAGCCCCTCGGGGGCTGGTTCACCCCTCCACTTT
.	TRBV4-1	.	TRBJ1-1	CASSQVTGSTEAFF	TGCGCCAGCAGCCAAGTCACAGGGAGCACTGAAGCTTTCTTT
many	TRBV6-5	TRBD1	TRBJ1-1	CASSYRTGDFEAFF	TGTGCCAGCAGTTATCGGACAGGGGATTTTGAAGCTTTCTTT
.	TRBV28	.	TRBJ1-4	CASGTLATNEKLFF	TGTGCCAGCGGAACCCTTGCAACTAATGAAAAACTGTTTTTT
.	TRBV24-1	.	TRBJ2-1	CATSDPNGNEQFF	TGTGCCACCAGTGATCCCAACGGGAATGAGCAGTTCTTC
.	TRBV4-1	.	TRBJ1-5	CASSQEGLRQPQHF	TGCGCCAGCAGCCAAGAGGGTCTGAGGCAGCCCCAGCATTTT
.	TRBV4-1	.	TRBJ1-6	CASSQAGAGLLPLHF	TGCGCCAGCAGCCAAGCAGGGGCAGGCCTCCTACCCCTCCACTTT
.	TRBV7-6	.	TRBJ2-2	CASSLAPDRANTGELFF	TGTGCCAGCAGCTTAGCGCCGGACAGAGCGAACACCGGGGAGCTGTTTTTT
.	TRBV12-3/TRBV12-4	TRBD2	TRBJ2-4	CASIPSGGPRDIQYF	TGTGCCAGCATTCCTAGCGGGGGCCCTCGGGACATTCAGTACTTC
.	TRBV9	.	TRBJ1-4	CASSVWAGNEKLFF	TGTGCCAGCAGCGTATGGGCGGGTAATGAAAAACTGTTTTTT
.	TRBV7-2	.	TRBJ1-1	CASSLFDDTKAFF	TGTGCCAGCAGCTTGTTCGACGACACTAAAGCTTTCTTT
.	TRBV27	TRBD2	TRBJ2-1	CASSLAGGLGEQFF	TGTGCCAGCAGTTTAGCGGGGGGGCTAGGTGAGCAGTTCTTC
.	TRBV27	.	TRBJ2-1	CVSSFSFYNEQFF	TGTGTCAGCAGTTTTTCTTTTTACAATGAGCAGTTCTTC
.	TRBV27	TRBD1	TRBJ1-2	CASSTHTQGTGVGGYTF	TGTGCCAGCAGTACTCACACTCAGGGGACAGGGGTTGGTGGCTACACCTTC
.	TRBV6-1	.	TRBJ2-7	CASSERGGGPYEQYF	TGTGCCAGCAGTGAAAGAGGGGGGGGTCCCTACGAGCAGTACTTC
few	TRBV4-1	.	TRBJ2-3	CASSQGISGSTDTQYF	TGCGCCAGCAGCCAAGGGATCTCAGGAAGCACAGATACGCAGTATTTT
.	TRBV6-6	TRBD1	TRBJ2-4	CASTTDRELAKNIQYF	TGTGCCAGCACCACCGACAGGGAACTAGCCAAAAACATTCAGTACTTC
few	TRBV6-5	.	TRBJ2-7	CASSTSDYEQYF	TGTGCCAGCTCCACTTCGGACTACGAGCAGTACTTC
many	TRBV7-9	.	TRBJ2-2	CASSLALRQEHTGELFF	TGTGCCAGCAGCTTAGCGCTCCGCCAGGAACACACCGGGGAGCTGTTTTTT
few	TRBV2	.	TRBJ2-2	CASSVQGHKNTGELFF	TGTGCCAGCAGTGTACAAGGACACAAGAACACCGGGGAGCTGTTTTTT
.	TRBV20-1	.	TRBJ2-4	CSARTLDGENKFKNIQYF	TGCAGTGCTAGAACCCTCGACGGAGAAAATAAGTTCAAAAACATTCAGTACTTC